A single sample gave rise to the 5 T cell receptor beta chains below, sequenced in a study of T-cell reconstitution after alpha-beta-depleted transplantation in children. Unique molecular identifiers were built into the TCRbeta library. From the PCR reads, TCRdb called clonotypes with MiXCR, one entry per CDR3 protein. The sample contains over 550,000 distinct CDR3 sequences, under 12% of which appear only once. The sequencing here drew on PBMCs from the stem cell graft donor, taken from the stem cell graft. The receptors were sampled from a human donor who donated a stem cell graft to a child with acute myeloid leukemia.

Only a few counts were recorded for this clonotype. The chain joins TRBV28 to TRBJ2-7; the match to TRBD1 covers 8 bases. Germline loops: CDR1 MDHEN, CDR2 SYDVKM. The CDR3 contains 17 residues. J was trimmed by 1 base and V by 3 bases; bases with no gene match: 11. CDR3 DNA: TGTGCCAGCAGTTTTAACCCTGGACAGGGCCCATCCTACGAGCAGTACTTC. Protein: CASSFNPGQGPSYEQYF.

This clonotype has a handful of counts. This rearrangement joins TRBV20-1 to TRBJ2-3, with a possible D match to TRBD2 (6 bases). The germline V gene encodes CDR1 DFQATT and CDR2 SNEGSKA (reference sequence). Trimming pared 3 bases from V and 4 bases from J, leaving 14 bases between. The CDR3 sequence is 14 residues long. DNA of the CDR3: TGCAGTGCTAGCTGGACGGGGGTCCCAGATACGCAGTATTTT. Amino acids: CSASWTGVPDTQYF.

In this sample, this clonotype turned up a few times. The chain is built from TRBV30 and TRBJ1-2; tentative D call: TRBD1 (6 bases). Trimming shortened V by 3 bases and J by 8 bases, and 10 bases separated the two germline ends. The CDR3 spans 11 residues. Germline V gene data show CDR1 as GTSNPN and CDR2 as SVGIG (reference sequence). The CDR3 here is CAWRGAEGYTF. CDR3 bases: TGTGCCTGGAGGGGGGCCGAGGGCTACACCTTC.

The chain joins TRBV5-6 to TRBJ2-1; TRBD2 is a possible D gene (6 bases). In germline, CDR1 is SGHDT, CDR2 YYEEEE. There are 14 residues in the CDR3. Deletions cut 2 bases from V and 8 bases from J, with 14 bases between. In DNA form, the CDR3 reads TGTGCCAGCAGCTTAGGGGCGGGATGGCATGAGCAGTTCTTC. Protein product: CASSLGAGWHEQFF. Based on the CDR3 plus reference TRBV5-6 and TRBJ2-1, the full variable domain is DAGVTQSPTHLIKTRGQQVTLRCSPKSGHDTVSWYQQALGQGPQFIFQYYEEEERQRGNFPDRFSGHQFPNYSSELNVNALLLGDSALYLCASSLGAGWHEQFFGPGTRLTVL.

The genes are TRBV11-2 and TRBJ2-7; 7 positions match TRBD2. Trimming took 1 base from V and 2 from J; bases not matched to a gene: 8. Germline CDR1 and CDR2: SGHAT and FQNNGV. CDR3 length: 16 residues. DNA of the CDR3: TGTGCCAGCAGCTTAGGAGACGGGAGGACGGCCTACGAGCAGTACTTC. Translated: CASSLGDGRTAYEQYF.